A single sample gave rise to the 9 T cell receptor beta chains below, sequenced in a study of cytomegalovirus exposure and HLA in healthy donors. Primers: 60 Vbeta forward and 13 Jbeta reverse. TCRdb keeps only in-frame clones here, not all; method: immunoSEQ multiplex PCR. The listing records about 58,000 clones. Sequenced: PBMCs. The receptor source for this set is a male donor in good health and CMV-seronegative.

The CDR3 coding sequence is TGCGCCAGCAGCTTGGGAACGCCGGGACAGCGCTACGAGCAGTACTTC. Amino acids: CASSLGTPGQRYEQYF. This sequence joins TRBV5-1 and TRBJ2-5, with TRBD1 matching over 7 bases. TRBJ2-7 matches the DNA end more closely, so the J call is doubtful. CDR1 is SGHRS and CDR2 is YFSETQ in the germline V gene. There are 16 residues in the CDR3.

The chain links TRBV9 to TRBJ1-3, with TRBD1 matching over 8 bases. The CDR3 loop spans 18 amino acids. J was trimmed by 0 bases and V by 4 bases; bases with no gene match: 12. Germline V gene sequence: CDR1 SGDLS, CDR2 YYNGEE. The CDR3 DNA reads as TGTGCCAGCAGCCCCCTCAGAGGGACAGGCAGCTCTGGAAACACCATATATTTT. As protein: CASSPLRGTGSSGNTIYF.

This chain links TRBV9 with TRBJ2-7; a weak D match, TRBD2 (5 bases). CDR3 length: 14 residues. V lost 0 bases to trimming and J lost 3 bases, with 10 bases between them. Germline CDR1 SGDLS, CDR2 YYNGEE. The CDR3 coding sequence is TGTGCCAGCAGCGTAGCGGGCGGAGGCTACGAGCAGTACTTC. Encoded protein: CASSVAGGGYEQYF.

The V call is TRBV10-3, the J call TRBJ2-7; TRBD1 agrees at 7 bases. Germline V gene data show CDR1 as ENHRY and CDR2 as SYGVKD. The CDR3 contains 13 residues. The V gene end was trimmed by 6 bases and the J gene end by 0 bases; junction bases not matched to a gene: 2. Written as DNA, the CDR3 is TGTGCCATCAGGGGGGACAGCTCCTACGAGCAGTACTTC. This encodes CAIRGDSSYEQYF.

The gene calls are TRBV6-1 and TRBJ1-3, with D possibly TRBD1 on 5 matching bases. Between the trimmed V and J ends, which lost 3 bases and 4 bases, there was a span of 10 bases. Germline V gene sequence: CDR1 MNHNS, CDR2 SASEGT. This CDR3 has 14 amino acids. The CDR3 sequence: CASSEGGTGNTIYF. Here the CDR3 DNA reads TGTGCCAGCAGTGAGGGGGGAACGGGAAACACCATATATTTT.

This chain connects TRBV18 to TRBJ2-1, with 13 positions matching TRBD2. The CDR3 runs to 15 residues. CDR1 is KGHSH and CDR2 is LQKENI in the germline V gene. V shed 3 bases and J 7 bases; nucleotides not matched to a gene: 3. The CDR3 DNA reads TGTGCCAGCTCACCTGGGACTAGCGGGAAGAATGAGCAGTTCTTC. This translates into CASSPGTSGKNEQFF.

The chain employs TRBV6-1 and TRBJ1-5; D is possibly TRBD1 (6 bases). V was shortened by 2 bases and J by 5 bases, with 13 bases between the two germline ends. This CDR3 has 15 amino acids. Germline lookup yields CDR1 MNHNS and CDR2 SASEGT. The CDR3 DNA follows: TGTGCCAGCAGTGAACGGACAGCACGATATCAGCCCCAGCATTTT. It translates to CASSERTARYQPQHF.

The chain uses TRBV9 and TRBJ2-3; TRBD1 matches at 9 bases. The CDR3 is 16 residues long. Germline assignment: CDR1 SGDLS and CDR2 YYNGEE. Losses at the gene ends were 5 bases for V and 2 bases for J; bases not matched to a gene: 9. The CDR3 DNA follows: TGTGCCAGCAGTGCCCCGGGACAGGGCTTCACAGATACGCAGTATTTT. Amino acids: CASSAPGQGFTDTQYF.

The V gene is TRBV2, the J gene TRBJ1-2, with 8 positions matching TRBD1. The ends lost 9 bases at V and 8 bases at J; junction bases unmatched: 11. The CDR3 sequence is 13 residues long. Germline V gives CDR1 SNHLY, CDR2 FYNNEI. The CDR3 spells CASTQQGVTGYTF. DNA of the CDR3: TGTGCCAGTACACAACAGGGGGTTACAGGCTACACCTTC.